This TCR beta chain was identified in a study of prognosis after radiotherapy for stage I lung cancer (dated by TCRdb to about 2021). With respect to the entire study: Between early 2018 and early 2019, roughly 19 patients with stage I NSCLC were enrolled in Nanjing, China. Newly diagnosed primary stage I lung tumors were present in fourteen patients, and oligometastatic NSCLC after surgical resection of the primary tumor was present in roughly 5 patients. All patients were regarded as medically inoperable, because of comorbidities in approximately twelve patients and refusal of surgery in 6 to 8 patients. Ages in the cohort of 13 men and a handful of women ranged from roughly 53 to 84 years, with a median of 74. Tumor histology was squamous cell carcinoma in several patients and adenocarcinoma in about a dozen. Using image-guided IMRT or VMAT, SBRT was delivered in 3 to 5 fractions at a biologically effective dose of at least 100 Gy. SBRT was not combined with any concurrent therapy in any patient. Distant metastases were developed by four of the 19 patients after SBRT, at a median of 7 months, whereas no significant progression was observed in the other 15 patients. This study profiled peripheral blood TCR beta repertoires from stage I NSCLC patients before and after stereotactic body radiotherapy and linked the repertoires to distant failure. A total of around 40 blood samples from some 19 patients were sequenced, with one sample obtained before and one obtained after SBRT for each patient. What the authors observed across the whole study: Unique TCR clone counts fell after SBRT (median about 10,000 before versus about 7,100 after; Wilcoxon paired P=0.011). No adjustment for multiple comparisons was applied to any of the reported P values. Post-SBRT Shannon entropy and its change from baseline were lower in patients who developed distant metastases; baseline Shannon entropy was not associated with metastases. The study was limited by the small cohort and short follow-up, and independent validation of the study findings is required. Whether the expanded TCR clones were tumor-specific was not determined. Differences in TRBV and TRBJ usage frequencies by metastasis status were reportedly observed in two V genes at baseline and in 10 or so V and two J genes after SBRT.

All patients had node-negative disease on CT and PET/CT, and none had a history of other malignancies or prior chemotherapy or radiotherapy. At each of two time points, 4.5 to 7 milliliters of peripheral venous blood were collected in EDTA tubes. PBMCs were isolated by Ficoll-Paque Plus density-gradient centrifugation. Immediately after collection, samples were stored at -80 degrees C until analysis. This clonotype was seen many times. Its antigen is unknown. No base quality values were provided; no much bigger clone lies one nucleotide off. The TCR beta CDR3 region was amplified from genomic DNA by two rounds of multiplex PCR. The first PCR round used primers specific to each TRBV and TRBJ gene, with sequences filed in Chinese patent CN105087789A. Universal primers were used in the second round of PCR. The Roche High Pure PCR Template Preparation Kit was used to extract genomic DNA from the frozen PBMCs. Libraries were sequenced paired-end with 151 bp reads on an Illumina HiSeq 3000. The authors' pipeline ran thus. CutAdapt was used to discard raw reads that did not contain the multiplex PCR primer sequences. Using PEAR, the high-quality paired reads were merged into contigs. MiXCR assigned TRB V, D and J gene segments to each contig by aligning to reference sequences. To remove sequencing errors, CDR3 sequences were clustered according to base quality and sequence similarity. Diversity was measured as Shannon entropy normalized by the natural log of productive TCR sequence number. One minus Shannon entropy divided by the natural log of the number of unique clonotypes was used as the definition of clonality. Using the Youden index from ROC curves, the researchers picked the repertoire-metric cut-offs for progression-free survival, and all analyses were carried out in R 3.5.3. The raw public data were reprocessed by TCRdb itself: fastp quality trimming at Q25, MiXCR clonotype calling, in-frame beta chains only. When rows share a CDR3 protein, they turn into one entry using the most common DNA and genes. TCRdb's processing, not the study's, gives the V and J calls here. Recorded for this sample are about 20,000 distinct CDR3 sequences; 43% of them occurred a single time. The top ten clonotypes cover 33% of the sample.

The CDR3 contains 13 residues, cysteine and phenylalanine counted. Just CDR3 DNA is preserved here, 39 bases in frame from base 1. The germline V gene sets CDR1 to LGHNA and CDR2 to YSLEER. V is shortened by 4 bases, J by 2 bases, and the region joining them spans 7 bases. Here the chain combines TRBV4-3 and TRBJ2-3; 6 matching bases give a weak D call of TRBD2. The material sequenced was PBMCs, taken before or after stereotactic body radiation therapy (not recorded which). The clonotype was recovered from a donor aged 50 or older with non-small cell lung cancer. The DNA is as follows: TGCGCCAGCAGCCGCGGGATCACAGATACGCAGTATTTT. This is translated as CASSRGITDTQYF.